This T cell receptor (beta chain) stems from a study of cytomegalovirus exposure and HLA in healthy donors. The PCR contained 60 Vbeta and 13 Jbeta primers. Assay: immunoSEQ multiplex PCR; the TCRdb copy retains only in-frame clones and omits some. The table has about 120,000 clones, about 75% seen once. CDR1 is ENHRY and CDR2 is SYGVKD in the germline V gene. The V end was cut by 10 bases, the J end by 2 bases, with 14 bases between. CDR3 length: 14 residues. The V call is TRBV10-3, the J call TRBJ2-2; weak D call: TRBD1 (6 bases). The sequencing input was PBMCs. The sequence derives from a woman in her forties in good health and CMV-seropositive. CDR3 amino acids: CASNQGPNTGELFF. The CDR3 coding sequence is TGTGCCAGCAACCAGGGGCCTAACACCGGGGAGCTGTTTTTT.